This is a list of T cell receptor beta chains from one sample in a study of blood T cell repertoires in COVID-19. TCRdb's table, derived via immunoSEQ multiplex PCR, lists solely in-frame clones and lacks some. In the table there are about 68,000 clones, approximately 81% of which are singletons. Material: peripheral blood. Source of these receptors: a man over 45 with active COVID-19. Each CDR3 is given with its conserved first and last residue.

J gene	CDR3 length	V gene	CDR3 protein
TRBJ2-1	15	TRBV5-1	CASSSLAGGYNEQFF
TRBJ2-5	15	TRBV2	CASNPTSGVGETQYF
TRBJ2-5	13	TRBV9	CASSESMQETQYF
TRBJ2-7	15	TRBV4-1	CASSQAGGAAYEQYF
TRBJ2-3	15	TRBV7-8	CASSLGTSDTDTQYF
TRBJ1-1	13	TRBV6-6	CASRGGLNTEAFF
TRBJ2-5	16	TRBV7-8	CASSWGLAGGRETQYF
TRBJ1-1	16	TRBV14	CASSHGGGRSYTEAFF
TRBJ1-1	13	TRBV7-9	CASSLDTSGEAFF
TRBJ2-2	14	TRBV29-1	CSVQGQGGTGELFF
TRBJ2-1	13	TRBV2	CASSSSGYNEQFF
TRBJ2-3	15	TRBV7-6	CASSLAGLAADTQYF
TRBJ2-2	15	TRBV11-3	CASSLGQANTGELFF
TRBJ1-3	13	TRBV29-1	CSVTESSGNTIYF
TRBJ2-7	15	TRBV21-1	CASSSREGQGYEQYF
TRBJ1-3	12	TRBV11-2	CASSLAGNTIYF
TRBJ2-7	14	TRBV7-6	CASSLSGGAYEQYF
TRBJ1-2	15	TRBV5-1	CASSLAIQGAGGYTF
TRBJ1-2	14	TRBV27	CASSYTQGRGGYTF
TRBJ1-6	14	TRBV9	CASSEGQGGSPLHF
TRBJ2-3	18	TRBV27	CASSLSPILAGVVYTQYF
TRBJ1-2	15	TRBV18	CASSPTGQEIYGYTF
TRBJ2-1	18	TRBV5-4	CASSSELSPGQGKNEQFF
TRBJ1-5	13	TRBV30	CAWSINSREPQHF
TRBJ2-5	13	TRBV12-3/TRBV12-4	CASRPTRGETQYF
TRBJ1-2	15	TRBV24-1	CATSDFAGLSYGYTF
TRBJ1-3	16	TRBV7-9	CASSSLRTATGNTIYF
TRBJ2-7	14	TRBV5-6	CASSLISGRYEQYF
TRBJ2-7	11	TRBV7-9	CASSQFYEQYF
TRBJ2-7	15	TRBV6-1	CASSERTSGSYEQYF
TRBJ2-4	12	TRBV3-1/TRBV3-2	CASSQGENIQYF
TRBJ1-2	14	TRBV7-9	CASSLRTGGKGYTF
TRBJ2-2	14	TRBV3-1/TRBV3-2	CASSQGGHSGELFF
TRBJ2-3	18	TRBV5-1	CASSRASGGGGWADTQYF
TRBJ2-5	14	TRBV10-3	CAIRTGSRTETQYF
TRBJ2-5	16	TRBV6-6	CASSTPASGGQETQYF
TRBJ2-5	16	TRBV25-1	CASSGSGGGIRETQYF
TRBJ1-2	13	TRBV5-4	CASSLGQNYGYTF
TRBJ1-1	15	TRBV6-6	CASSYPGTGNTEAFF
TRBJ2-2	13	TRBV6-2/TRBV6-3	CASSQGLTGELFF
TRBJ1-2	14	TRBV6-5	CASSYSDYGSGYTF
TRBJ2-2	16	TRBV5-4	CASSPSGTANTGELFF
TRBJ2-3	14	TRBV5-1	CASSLTGVEDTQYF
TRBJ2-4	15	TRBV19	CASLTGLLAKNIQYF
TRBJ2-2	17	TRBV4-2	CASSQDLGDSNTGELFF
TRBJ1-1	12	TRBV30	CAWTWGQARAFF
TRBJ1-3	16	TRBV13	CASSLRTRGSGNTIYF
TRBJ1-1	11	TRBV7-9	CASSLGGEAFF
TRBJ2-1	15	TRBV30	CAWSDDTALGDEQFF
TRBJ2-7	15	TRBV5-4	CASSLGQPNLYEQYF
TRBJ2-7	14	TRBV7-2	CASNLGGFAYEQYF
TRBJ1-3	15	TRBV27	CASSLGGNSGNTIYF
TRBJ2-6	15	TRBV5-1	CASSAGTAGANVLTF
TRBJ2-7	11	TRBV30	CAWRDFKEQYF
TRBJ2-1	15	TRBV19	CASSIVAVSYNEQFF
TRBJ2-2	12	TRBV5-1	CASRFTTGELFF
TRBJ1-2	14	TRBV5-4	CASSLEGQGLGYTF